The 18 T cell receptor beta chains in this list originate from one sample, sequenced in a study of T-cell memory formation after mild COVID-19. A single record per CDR3 protein comes from TCRdb applying MiXCR to the 5' RACE reads. The sample includes approximately 260,000 distinct CDR3 sequences, about 20% of them seen just once. Sequencing was performed on PBMCs or a T cell subset sorted from them (not recorded which). These receptors all come from a man in his late teens or twenties who had mild COVID-19 (a few samples of this study predate the infection). Cell type and time point are not known.

This clonotype has at least ten counts. The V gene is TRBV5-1, the J gene TRBJ2-1, with TRBD2 identical over 9 bases. The CDR3 loop spans 17 amino acids. After removal of 0 bases from V and 8 bases from J, the junction contained 12 bases not matched to a gene. CDR1 is SGHRS, CDR2 YFSETQ, per germline. CDR3 protein: CASSLAAGGGAVDEQFF. CDR3 nucleotide sequence: TGCGCCAGCAGCTTGGCGGCGGGCGGGGGGGCCGTCGATGAGCAGTTCTTC.

The genes are TRBV25-1 and TRBJ2-7; D might be TRBD1 (6 bases). Trimming removed 11 bases from V and 1 base from J, with 15 bases in between. The CDR3 is 13 amino acids. Germline V gene lookup returns CDR1 MGHDK and CDR2 SYGVNS. CDR3 sequence (DNA): TGTGCCGGAGAAAGGGACATATCCTACGAGCAGTACTTC. It encodes CAGERDISYEQYF.

This chain joins TRBV2 and TRBJ2-1; 8 nucleotides line up with TRBD2. With V trimmed by 6 bases and J by 5 bases, 9 bases remained unmatched. This CDR3 is built from 15 residues. In germline, CDR1 is SNHLY, CDR2 FYNNEI. In DNA form, the CDR3 reads TGTGCCAGCAGGGTGGATAGCGGGGCTGACAATGAGCAGTTCTTC. Translation gives CASRVDSGADNEQFF. The full variable domain, rest sourced from reference TRBV2 and TRBJ2-1, is EPEVTQTPSHQVTQMGQEVILRCVPISNHLYFYWYRQILGQKVEFLVSFYNNEISEKSEIFDDQFSVERPDGSNFTLKIRSTKLEDSAMYFCASRVDSGADNEQFFGPGTRLTVL.

This clonotype was detected only a few times. The J gene is TRBJ2-5, the V gene TRBV7-3, with 7 bases lining up with TRBD1. Trimming cost V 2 bases and J 2 bases; bases outside gene matches: 5. The length of the CDR3 is 15 residues. Germline V lookup: CDR1 SGHTA, CDR2 FQGTGA. The CDR3 region has the DNA TGTGCCAGCAGCTTAGGACCGGGACAGCAAGAGACCCAGTACTTC. This encodes CASSLGPGQQETQYF.

In its sample, this clonotype was seen a few times. The V call is TRBV7-2, the J call TRBJ1-2, with 8 bases fitting TRBD1. J gave up 4 bases and V 1 base, and 23 bases lay outside the gene matches. Germline CDR1 SGHTA, CDR2 FQGNSA. The CDR3 length is 21 residues. Written as DNA, the CDR3 is TGTGCCAGCAGCTTAGAGCGGACAGGGCTCAGGATACCCGGGTCGAGCTATGGCTACACCTTC. Translated, it gives CASSLERTGLRIPGSSYGYTF.

This clonotype was recorded a few times. The chain is built from TRBV12-3 or TRBV12-4 and TRBJ1-1; tentatively, D is TRBD1 (6 bases). V lost 5 bases and J 8 bases, leaving 27 bases between the germline ends. The CDR3 has 17 amino acids. Here the CDR3 DNA reads TGTGCCAGCAGTGCGGGGGGGCCCGATTGGAGCCTCTTCGAAGCTTTCTTT. Protein product: CASSAGGPDWSLFEAFF.

The genes are TRBV7-8 and TRBJ1-1; TRBD1 agrees at 12 bases. This CDR3 is built from 16 residues. V was clipped by 6 bases and J by 6 bases; unmatched bases: 11. Germline loops: CDR1 SGHVS, CDR2 FQNEAQ. The CDR3 coding sequence is TGTGCCAGCAGACTGGTGGGGACAGGGGGCCGCGCTGAAGCTTTCTTT. Its protein is CASRLVGTGGRAEAFF.

V and J are TRBV7-2 and TRBJ1-6; D may be TRBD1 (5 bases). CDR3 length: 15 residues. Germline V gene lookup returns CDR1 SGHTA and CDR2 FQGNSA. V shed 3 bases and J shed 7 bases, with 13 bases lying between them. The CDR3 loop is CASSLFDAGNSPLHF. As DNA, the CDR3 is TGTGCCAGCAGCTTGTTCGACGCAGGGAATTCACCCCTCCACTTT. Together with reference TRBV7-2 and TRBJ1-6, the CDR3 gives the full variable domain: GAGVSQSPSNKVTEKGKDVELRCDPISGHTALYWYRQSLGQGLEFLIYFQGNSAPDKSGLPSDRFSAERTGGSVSTLTIQRTQQEDSAVYLCASSLFDAGNSPLHFGNGTRLTVT.

This clonotype is medium-sized by share. The chain employs TRBV7-2 and TRBJ2-3; 8 bases fit TRBD2. Germline-derived CDR1 and CDR2 are SGHTA and FQGNSA. CDR3 length: 15 residues. Trimming at V came to 5 bases and at J to 1 base, leaving 5 bases not matched to a gene. This chain's CDR3 is CASSVGLARTDTQYF. CDR3 DNA: TGTGCCAGCAGCGTTGGACTAGCCCGCACAGATACGCAGTATTTT.

V is TRBV10-3 and J is TRBJ2-2; 8 nucleotides align to TRBD2. Germline V gene data show CDR1 as ENHRY and CDR2 as SYGVKD. The CDR3 runs 14 residues. With V trimmed by 10 bases and J by 0 bases, 4 bases remained unmatched. CDR3 protein: CASQLAANTGELFF. In DNA form, the CDR3 reads TGTGCCAGCCAACTAGCGGCGAACACCGGGGAGCTGTTTTTT.

V usage is TRBV7-6 and J usage is TRBJ2-6; the D gene is possibly TRBD2 (5 bases). V was clipped by 5 bases and J by 4 bases, with 15 bases between them. This CDR3 spans 16 amino acids. Germline V gene data show CDR1 as SGHVS and CDR2 as FNYEAQ. In DNA, the CDR3 is TGTGCCAGCAGCGCGGTGAGGGCAGCCGGGGCCAACGTCCTGACTTTC. Encoded protein: CASSAVRAAGANVLTF.

This clonotype was seen a few times. This chain connects TRBV10-2 to TRBJ2-3; TRBD1 matches 11 bases. This CDR3 contains 15 residues. J gave up 6 bases and V 3 bases, and 5 bases lay outside the gene matches. Germline V CDR1 and CDR2: WSHSY, SAAADI. This CDR3 reads CASSEEDRGRDTQYF. The CDR3 nucleotides read TGCGCCAGCAGTGAAGAGGACAGGGGGCGTGATACGCAGTATTTT.

Comment on this clonotype: This may be a read error: a much more frequent sequence differs by one nucleotide. The chain joins TRBV12-3 or TRBV12-4 to TRBJ2-6; perhaps TRBD1 as D (6 bases). The CDR3 runs 18 residues. As DNA, the CDR3 is TGTTCCAGCACCCGAGGGACATTCACCAACTCTGGGGCCAACGTCCTGACTTTC. Translated, it gives CSSTRGTFTNSGANVLTF.

The chain combines TRBV7-2 with TRBJ1-2; D call uncertain. CDR1 and CDR2 from the germline V gene are SGHTA and FQGNSA. The CDR3 covers 14 residues. Trimming cost V 5 bases and J 6 bases, with 16 bases left between them. The CDR3: CASSRLAVPDGYTF. CDR3 sequence (DNA): TGTGCCAGCAGCCGGCTGGCCGTCCCGGATGGCTACACCTTC.

The V gene is TRBV5-1, the J gene TRBJ1-2; no definite D call. V was shortened by 2 bases and J by 4 bases, with 9 bases between the two germline ends. Germline CDR1 is SGHRS and CDR2 is YFSETQ. CDR3 length equals 13 residues. CDR3 sequence: CASSLDKRYGYTF. CDR3 in DNA: TGCGCCAGCAGCTTAGACAAACGCTATGGCTACACCTTC.

This clonotype has just a few counts. J is TRBJ2-3 and V is TRBV20-1; 9 positions match TRBD2. The CDR3 contains 17 residues. Losses at the gene ends were 3 bases for V and 2 bases for J; bases not matched to a gene: 12. Per germline, CDR1 DFQATT and CDR2 SNEGSKA (reference sequence). CDR3 DNA sequence: TGCAGTGCTAGTGGTCCTCGAGCGGGGGGACCCACAGATACGCAGTATTTT. Translating gives CSASGPRAGGPTDTQYF.

The chain recombines TRBV13 with TRBJ2-7; no definite D call. Germline V gives CDR1 PRHDT, CDR2 FYEKMQ (reference sequence). V gave up 10 bases and J gave up 3 bases, with 4 bases separating them. The CDR3 is 9 amino acids. The CDR3 protein is CAIYYEQYF. CDR3 sequence (DNA): TGTGCCATCTACTACGAGCAGTACTTC.

The CDR3 DNA sequence: TGTGCCAGTGGGACAGGGACCTACGAGCAGTACTTC. It yields the protein CASGTGTYEQYF. The V and J genes are TRBV28 and TRBJ2-7, with 9 bases aligning to TRBD1. This CDR3 comprises 12 residues. V shed 9 bases and J 2 bases; nucleotides not matched to a gene: 2. The germline CDR1 and CDR2 sequences are MDHEN and SYDVKM.